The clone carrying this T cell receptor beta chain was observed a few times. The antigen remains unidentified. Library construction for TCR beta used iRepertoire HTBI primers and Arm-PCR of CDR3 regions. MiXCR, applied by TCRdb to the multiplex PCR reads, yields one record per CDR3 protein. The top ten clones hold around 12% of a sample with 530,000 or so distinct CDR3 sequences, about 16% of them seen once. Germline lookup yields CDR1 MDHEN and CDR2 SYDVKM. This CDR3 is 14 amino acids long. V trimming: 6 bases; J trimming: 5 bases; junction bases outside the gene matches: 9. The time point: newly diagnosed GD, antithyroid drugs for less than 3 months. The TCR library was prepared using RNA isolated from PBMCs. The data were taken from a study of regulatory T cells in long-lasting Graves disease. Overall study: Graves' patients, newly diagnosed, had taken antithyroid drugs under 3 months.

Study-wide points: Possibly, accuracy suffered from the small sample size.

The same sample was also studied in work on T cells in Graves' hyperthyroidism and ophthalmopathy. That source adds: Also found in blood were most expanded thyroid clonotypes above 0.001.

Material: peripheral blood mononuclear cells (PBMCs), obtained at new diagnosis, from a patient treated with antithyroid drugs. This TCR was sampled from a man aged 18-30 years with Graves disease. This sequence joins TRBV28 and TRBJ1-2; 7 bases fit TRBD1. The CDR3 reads CASREGQSEYGYTF. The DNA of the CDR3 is TGTGCCAGCAGAGAGGGACAGTCAGAATATGGCTACACCTTC.